This TCR beta chain was retrieved from a study of cytomegalovirus exposure and HLA in healthy donors. Germline CDR1 GTSNPN, CDR2 SVGIG (reference sequence). The CDR3 length is 13 residues. The ends were cut back, 3 bases at V and 0 bases at J, with 6 bases in the middle. Amplification used 60 Vbeta primers and 13 Jbeta primers. Using immunoSEQ multiplex PCR, the repertoire was profiled, and TCRdb retains in-frame clones only, with some absent. The sample gives around 80,000 clones, 70% to 85% of which show up once; about 9.1% is in the top ten. Sequencing was done on a sample of PBMCs. The V and J genes are TRBV30 and TRBJ1-3; D unclear. The clonotype comes from a man aged 35-49 years in good health and CMV-seropositive. CDR3 DNA sequence: TGTGCCTGGAGCCCCAACTCTGGAAACACCATATATTTT. This codes for CAWSPNSGNTIYF.